What follows are 5 T cell receptor beta chains derived from one specimen sequenced in a study of blood T cells in healthy people across ages. Then a second PCR, running about 6 to 11 cycles, was carried out with a sample-barcoded 5' primer and a J-beta primer mix. TCRdb reprocessed the 5' RACE reads via MiXCR and lists one record per CDR3 protein. The table has about 1.8 million distinct CDR3 sequences, about 50% seen once. Input material: blood. The receptors were sampled from a woman aged 40 to 49 in good health.

This clonotype was seen at least ten times. This sequence joins TRBV7-2 and TRBJ2-1; TRBD2 agrees at 9 bases. The germline CDR1 and CDR2 sequences are SGHTA and FQGNSA. After removal of 4 bases from V and 4 bases from J, the junction contained 5 bases not matched to a gene. The CDR3 is 15 amino acids. CDR3 in amino acids: CASSSPGLAYNEQFF. CDR3 coding DNA: TGTGCCAGCAGCTCCCCGGGACTAGCTTACAATGAGCAGTTCTTC.

This sequence joins TRBV4-3 and TRBJ1-6; no firm D call. The CDR3 extends over 15 amino acids. The ends were cut back, 1 base at V and 5 bases at J, with 9 bases in the middle. CDR1 and CDR2 from the germline V gene are LGHNA and YSLEER. This chain's CDR3 is CASSQGGPDNSPLHF. In nucleotides, the CDR3 is TGCGCCAGCAGCCAAGGCGGTCCGGATAATTCACCCCTCCACTTT.

The V call is TRBV7-9, the J call TRBJ2-3; D not resolved. V was cut by 4 bases and J by 6 bases, with 8 bases left in between. Germline CDR1 reads SEHNR; CDR2 reads FQNEAQ (reference sequence). CDR3 size: 12 residues. The DNA for the CDR3 is TGTGCCAGCAGCTCTGAGATGGATACGCAGTATTTT. Translated, it gives CASSSEMDTQYF.

This clonotype was detected only a few times. The chain carries TRBV20-1 and TRBJ2-3, with D uncertain. The CDR3 is 12 residues long. CDR1 DFQATT and CDR2 SNEGSKA come from the germline V gene (reference sequence). V was clipped by 4 bases and J by 9 bases, with 14 bases between them. The CDR3 sequence is CSANPQLPTQYF. The CDR3 DNA is TGCAGTGCTAACCCCCAGCTACCCACGCAGTATTTT.

The V call is TRBV2, the J call TRBJ2-7; a possible D gene is TRBD2 (5 bases). With the DNA end fitting TRBJ2-5 better, the J assignment may be wrong. Germline lookup yields CDR1 SNHLY and CDR2 FYNNEI. The CDR3 consists of 14 residues. CDR3 sequence: CASSGRISPETQYF. CDR3 nucleotides: TGTGCCAGCAGTGGGAGGATTTCCCCGGAGACCCAGTACTTC.